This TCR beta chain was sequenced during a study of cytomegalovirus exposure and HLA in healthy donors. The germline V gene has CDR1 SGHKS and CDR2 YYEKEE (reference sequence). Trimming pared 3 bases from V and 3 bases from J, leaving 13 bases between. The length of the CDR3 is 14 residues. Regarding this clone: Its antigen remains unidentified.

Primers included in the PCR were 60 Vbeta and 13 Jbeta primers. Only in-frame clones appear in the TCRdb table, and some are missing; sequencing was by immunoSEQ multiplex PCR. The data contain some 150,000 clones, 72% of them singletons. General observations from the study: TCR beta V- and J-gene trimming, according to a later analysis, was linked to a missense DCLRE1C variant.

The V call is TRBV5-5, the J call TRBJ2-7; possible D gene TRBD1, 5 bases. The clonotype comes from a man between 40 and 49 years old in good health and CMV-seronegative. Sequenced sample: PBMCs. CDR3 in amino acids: CASSWTKNSYEQYF. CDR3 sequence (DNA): TGTGCCAGCAGCTGGACAAAGAATAGCTACGAGCAGTACTTC.